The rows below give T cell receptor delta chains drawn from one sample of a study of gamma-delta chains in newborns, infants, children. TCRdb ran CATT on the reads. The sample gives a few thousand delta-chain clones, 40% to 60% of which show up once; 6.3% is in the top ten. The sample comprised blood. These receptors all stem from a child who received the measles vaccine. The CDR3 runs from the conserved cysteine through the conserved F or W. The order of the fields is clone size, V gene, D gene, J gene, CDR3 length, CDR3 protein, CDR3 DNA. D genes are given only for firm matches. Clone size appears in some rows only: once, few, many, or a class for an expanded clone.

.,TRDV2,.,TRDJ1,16,CACDKVGVFNGDKLIF,TGTGCCTGTGACAAAGTGGGGGTCTTCAACGGGGATAAACTCATCTTT
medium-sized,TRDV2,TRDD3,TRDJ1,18,CACDALLGDTPDTDKLIF,TGTGCCTGTGACGCCCTACTGGGGGATACGCCGGACACCGATAAACTCATCTTT
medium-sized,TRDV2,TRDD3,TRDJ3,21,CACDKLLGDGISSWDTRQMFF,TGTGCCTGTGACAAGCTACTGGGGGACGGTATCAGCTCCTGGGACACCCGACAGATGTTTTTC
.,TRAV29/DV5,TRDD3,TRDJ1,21,CAARPSCENWGIRMYTDRLIF,TGTGCAGCCCGGCCCTCCTGCGAAAACTGGGGGATACGGATGTACACCGATAGACTCATCTTT
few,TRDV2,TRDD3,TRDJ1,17,CACDALLGDQGADKLIF,TGTGCCTGTGACGCCTTACTGGGGGACCAGGGGGCGGATAAACTCATCTTT
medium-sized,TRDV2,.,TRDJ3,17,CACDTAGGPWDTRQMFF,TGTGCCTGTGACACGGCGGGGGGACCCTGGGACACCCGACAGATGTTTTTC
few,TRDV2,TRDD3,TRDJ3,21,CACDAGAGGLLSSWDTRQMFF,TGTGCCTGTGACGCCGGAGCTGGGGGATTATTGAGCTCCTGGGACACCCGACAGATGTTTTTC
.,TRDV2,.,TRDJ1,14,CACDTLEYTDKLIF,TGTGCCTGTGACACCTTGGAGTACACCGATAAACTCATCTTT
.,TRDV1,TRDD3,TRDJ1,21,CALGVNHNWGIRVSRLDKLIF,TGTGCTCTTGGGGTTAACCACAACTGGGGGATACGCGTATCCCGGTTAGATAAACTCATCTTT
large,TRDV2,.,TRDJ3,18,CACDLLGVSSWDTRQMFF,TGTGCCTGTGACTTACTGGGCGTCAGCTCCTGGGACACCCGACAGATGTTTTTC
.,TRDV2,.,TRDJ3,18,CACDTAGLSSWDTRQTFF,TGTGCCTGTGACACCGCGGGGCTAAGCTCCTGGGACACCCGACAGACGTTTTTC
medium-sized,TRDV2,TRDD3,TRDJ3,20,CACDPAWMGDTVRDTRQMFF,TGTGCCTGTGACCCGGCTTGGATGGGGGATACGGTCCGGGACACCCGACAGATGTTTTTC
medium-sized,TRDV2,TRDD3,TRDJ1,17,CACEGLTGGPYTDKLIF,TGTGCCTGTGAAGGGCTTACTGGGGGACCGTACACCGATAAACTCATCTTT
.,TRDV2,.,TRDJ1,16,CACDPLYATPTDKLIF,TGTGCCTGTGACCCATTATATGCTACGCCCACCGATAAACTCATCTTT
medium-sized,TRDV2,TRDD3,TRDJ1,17,CACDLVGDTAKTDKLIF,TGTGCCTGTGACCTGGTTGGGGATACTGCTAAAACCGATAAACTCATCTTT
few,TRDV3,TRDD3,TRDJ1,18,CAFNPATYWGTNTDKLIF,TGTGCCTTTAATCCAGCGACGTACTGGGGGACCAACACCGATAAACTCATCTTT
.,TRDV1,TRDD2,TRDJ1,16,CALGERAFLHTDKLIF,TGTGCTCTTGGGGAAAGGGCCTTCCTCCACACCGATAAACTCATCTTT
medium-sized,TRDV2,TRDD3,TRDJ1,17,CACDTLTGGYASDKLIF,TGTGCCTGTGACACACTTACTGGGGGATACGCGTCTGATAAACTCATCTTT
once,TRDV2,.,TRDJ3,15,CACDVSPRDTRQMFF,TGTGCCTGTGACGTCTCCCCCCGGGACACCCGGCAGATGTTTTTC
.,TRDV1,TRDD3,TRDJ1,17,CALFLGLGGIPTDKLIF,TGTGCTCTGTTCCTCGGACTGGGGGGCATACCGACCGATAAACTCATCTTT
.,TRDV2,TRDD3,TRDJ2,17,CACDTVGGFPATAQLFF,TGTGCCTGTGACACGGTTGGGGGATTTCCTGCGACAGCACAACTCTTCTTT
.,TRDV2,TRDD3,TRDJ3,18,CACDTVLGDTRDTRQKFF,TGTGCCTGTGACACCGTACTGGGGGATACGCGGGACACCCGACAGAAGTTTTTC
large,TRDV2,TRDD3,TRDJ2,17,CACDTLTGGYGAAQLFF,TGTGCCTGTGACACTCTTACTGGGGGATACGGAGCAGCACAACTCTTCTTT
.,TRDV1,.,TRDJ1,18,CALGEENSPGSSLYKLIF,TGTGCTCTTGGGGAAGAGAATTCCCCCGGTTCTTCCCTGTATAAACTCATCTTT
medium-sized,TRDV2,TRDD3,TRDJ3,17,CACDSPGGSWDTRQMFF,TGTGCCTGTGACTCCCCTGGGGGATCCTGGGACACCCGACAGATGTTTTTC
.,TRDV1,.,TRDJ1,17,CALGDLPTISGGDKLIF,TGTGCTCTTGGGGACCTTCCGACGATATCTGGGGGCGATAAACTCATCTTT
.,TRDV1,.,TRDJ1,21,CALGENLRTWDPNSYTDKLIF,TGTGCTCTTGGGGAAAACCTACGTACGTGGGATCCTAACTCGTACACCGATAAACTCATCTTT
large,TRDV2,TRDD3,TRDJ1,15,CACDVLGDTDDKLIF,TGTGCCTGTGACGTACTGGGGGATACCGACGATAAACTCATCTTT
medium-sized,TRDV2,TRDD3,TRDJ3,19,CACDTLWGFSSWDTRQMFF,TGTGCCTGTGACACCCTCTGGGGGTTTAGCTCCTGGGACACCCGACAGATGTTTTTC
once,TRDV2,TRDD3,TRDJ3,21,CACDILLGDTMGSWDTRQMFF,TGTGCCTGTGACATCCTACTGGGGGATACGATGGGGTCCTGGGACACCCGACAAATGTTTTTC